These T cell receptor beta chains were read from a single sample in a study of Ad26.COV2.S vaccination and SARS-CoV-2 variants. Data came from immunoSEQ multiplex PCR; TCRdb stores just in-frame clones and leaves some out. The sample has roughly 390,000 clones, about 88% seen once. Sequences were derived from peripheral blood, sampled in a trial of Ad26.COV2.S vaccine versus placebo. These receptors all stem from a person aged 18-65 years who received the Ad26.COV2.S COVID-19 vaccine or a placebo. CDR3s include the opening cysteine and the closing phenylalanine or tryptophan. A D gene is named only where the DNA matches it firmly. Size values are once, few and many counts, or a class for expanded clones, and some rows have none.

d_gene	v_gene	abundance	j_gene	CDR3nt	CDR3aa
-	TRBV3-1/TRBV3-2	-	TRBJ2-7	TGTGCCAGCAGCCTTTTGAGACTTTCCGAGCAGTACTTC	CASSLLRLSEQYF
TRBD2	TRBV7-9	-	TRBJ2-5	TGTGCCAGCAGCCGGACTAGCGGGGGGGCCTGGGAGACCCAGTACTTC	CASSRTSGGAWETQYF
-	TRBV7-8	-	TRBJ1-2	TGTGCCAGCAGCTTCAGGAACGGAAGAGGCTACACCTTC	CASSFRNGRGYTF
-	TRBV6-5	-	TRBJ1-2	TGTGCCAGCAGCGGCCCGGGCAAAGGGGGCTATGGCTACACCTTC	CASSGPGKGGYGYTF
-	TRBV6-1	once	TRBJ2-5	TGTGCCAGCAGTGAATTTAGGGGGGGGCCCCTGCTGCTAAATATTCAAGAGACCCAGTACTTC	CASSEFRGGPLLLNIQETQYF
-	TRBV3-1/TRBV3-2	once	TRBJ2-2	TGTGCCAGCAGCCAAGTTCACAGGGCCCCCGGGGAGCTGTTTTTT	CASSQVHRAPGELFF
TRBD1	TRBV5-1	-	TRBJ1-2	TGCGCCAGCAGCTTGGAACCGCGGACAGGGCTTAACTATGGCTACACCTTC	CASSLEPRTGLNYGYTF
TRBD1	TRBV29-1	-	TRBJ1-2	TGCAGCACCCCGACAGGGACCTATGGCTACACCTTC	CSTPTGTYGYTF
-	TRBV5-1	-	TRBJ2-3	TGCGCCAGTAGGACACCAAGCACAGATACGCAGTATTTT	CASRTPSTDTQYF
-	TRBV7-9	-	TRBJ2-1	TGTGCCAGCAGCTCCCTAGGAGCCCGCTCCTACAATGAGCAGTTCTTC	CASSSLGARSYNEQFF
TRBD2	TRBV11-2	-	TRBJ2-7	TGTGCCAGCAGACGACTAGCGGGGGCCACGGCTTACGAGCAGTACTTC	CASRRLAGATAYEQYF
-	TRBV3-1/TRBV3-2	-	TRBJ1-4	TGTGCCAGCAGCCAAGGCGGTGAAAAACTGTTTTTT	CASSQGGEKLFF
-	TRBV6-1	-	TRBJ2-1	TGTGCCAGCAGTGAAGGTCGCAGTAACAATGAGCAGTTCTTC	CASSEGRSNNEQFF
TRBD1	TRBV10-2	-	TRBJ1-3	TGCGCCAGCAGCACAGGGGGCGAAGGAAACACCATATATTTT	CASSTGGEGNTIYF
-	TRBV5-8	-	TRBJ2-7	TGTGCCAGCAGCTTGTACAGTTCCTACGAGCAGTACTTC	CASSLYSSYEQYF
-	TRBV12-3/TRBV12-4	-	TRBJ1-1	TGTGCCAGCAGTTTATCAGGTAGCACTGAAGCTTTCTTT	CASSLSGSTEAFF
-	TRBV5-8	-	TRBJ2-1	TGTGCCAGCAGCGTACTAGCAAGAAAGGCCAATGAGCAGTTCTTC	CASSVLARKANEQFF
-	TRBV11-3	-	TRBJ2-7	TGTGCCAGCAGCTTCGGGACCGGCCACAACTACGAGCAGTACTTC	CASSFGTGHNYEQYF
TRBD1	TRBV5-5	-	TRBJ2-1	TGTGCCAGCAGCTTGGGTTTCCCTACAGGGGGCAATGAGCAGTTCTTC	CASSLGFPTGGNEQFF
TRBD1	TRBV5-1	-	TRBJ2-7	TGCGCCAGCAGCTTAGGAACAGGGGGTAAAGGCGAGCAGTACTTC	CASSLGTGGKGEQYF
-	TRBV5-1	-	TRBJ1-1	TGCGCCAGCAGCTTGGGAAGTCCGGAGTTGAACACTGAAGCTTTCTTT	CASSLGSPELNTEAFF
-	TRBV20-1	-	TRBJ1-4	TGCAGTGCTAATGAAAGGGGGGGTAATGAAAAACTGTTTTTT	CSANERGGNEKLFF
-	TRBV7-9	-	TRBJ1-2	TGTGCCAGCAGGACGGACTATGGCTACACCTTC	CASRTDYGYTF
-	TRBV11-2	-	TRBJ2-5	TGTGCCAGCAGCGAACAGGGTACAGAGACCCAGTACTTC	CASSEQGTETQYF
-	TRBV6-5	-	TRBJ1-5	TGTGCCAGCAGTTACTCCCGAATGGGTCAGCCCCAGCATTTT	CASSYSRMGQPQHF
TRBD2	TRBV9	-	TRBJ2-1	TGTGCCAGCAGCGTAGCCGCGGGGGGACACTACAATGAGCAGTTCTTC	CASSVAAGGHYNEQFF
TRBD1	TRBV6-1	-	TRBJ1-5	TGTGCCAGCAGTGAATGGTTGGGACAGGGTAATCAGCCCCAGCATTTT	CASSEWLGQGNQPQHF
-	TRBV11-2	few	TRBJ1-2	TGTGCCAGCAGCTTAGAGGCCTATGGCTACACCTTC	CASSLEAYGYTF
-	TRBV27	once	TRBJ1-1	TGTGCCAGCAGTACCGAGAAAACTGAAGCTTTCTTT	CASSTEKTEAFF
-	TRBV27	-	TRBJ1-6	TGTGCCAGCAGTTTTGGGCGTCGAGGTTCAACCAATTCACCCCTCCACTTT	CASSFGRRGSTNSPLHF
TRBD1	TRBV3-1/TRBV3-2	-	TRBJ1-5	TGTGCCAGCAGCCAGGCCCAGGGGGCTGGGCAGCCCCAGCATTTT	CASSQAQGAGQPQHF
TRBD1	TRBV19	once	TRBJ2-3	TGTGCCAGTAGTATATGGGGGGGACAGGGTAAGACAGATACGCAGTATTTT	CASSIWGGQGKTDTQYF
-	TRBV7-8	-	TRBJ1-5	TGTGCCAGCAGCTTAGCGGGGGCGGCAGCCAATCAGCCCCAGCATTTT	CASSLAGAAANQPQHF
TRBD1	TRBV5-6	-	TRBJ2-7	TGTGCCAGCAGCTTAAACCGGGACAGGGGTTTTGGGGAGCAGTACTTC	CASSLNRDRGFGEQYF
-	TRBV7-2	-	TRBJ1-6	TGTGCCAGCAGCTTAGGGCGGGTAATAAATTCACCCCTCCACTTT	CASSLGRVINSPLHF
-	TRBV15	-	TRBJ2-7	TGTGCCACCAGGGCGCGAAGCTCCTACGAGCAGTACTTC	CATRARSSYEQYF
-	TRBV6-5	few	TRBJ1-2	TGTGCCAGTCTGGGCAGGATGGATGGCTACACCTTC	CASLGRMDGYTF
-	TRBV6-5	-	TRBJ1-1	TGTGCCAGCAGTTCCCCAGGGACACTGGGAGCTTTCTTT	CASSSPGTLGAFF
TRBD2	TRBV5-8	-	TRBJ2-3	TGTGCCAGCAGCTTGGGCATAAGCGGGACTAACACAGATACGCAGTATTTT	CASSLGISGTNTDTQYF
-	TRBV7-6	-	TRBJ2-1	TGTGCCAGCAGCTTAGTCCTTCGGGGGCGTTTCTCCTACAATGAGCAGTTCTTC	CASSLVLRGRFSYNEQFF
-	TRBV19	-	TRBJ2-1	TGTGCCAGTACCCGGGACACCGACAATGAGCAGTTCTTC	CASTRDTDNEQFF
-	TRBV4-1	-	TRBJ2-3	TGCGCCAGCAGCGAGACGTTCCAACTGGATACGCAGTATTTT	CASSETFQLDTQYF
TRBD1	TRBV19	-	TRBJ2-7	TGTGCCAGTAGGCCGGGACAGGGAGACGAGCAGTACTTC	CASRPGQGDEQYF
TRBD1	TRBV9	-	TRBJ1-3	TGTGCCAGCGGGACAGGGGGTTACTCTGGAAACACCATATATTTT	CASGTGGYSGNTIYF
TRBD1	TRBV10-1	-	TRBJ2-1	TGCGCCAGCAGTGAGATACCGTGGACAGGGGGCTACAATGAGCAGTTCTTC	CASSEIPWTGGYNEQFF
-	TRBV21-1	-	TRBJ2-1	TGTGCCAGCAGCACCCCGGGACAGGGGCTAGTGAAGTTCTTC	CASSTPGQGLVKFF